The 15 T cell receptor beta chains below all came from one sample that was sequenced in a study of blood T cell repertoires in COVID-19. Measured with immunoSEQ multiplex PCR; TCRdb has only the in-frame clones, and not every one. The sample carries under 450,000 clones, under 85% recorded once. Source material: PBMCs or T cells enriched from blood (not recorded which). The receptor source for this set is a woman in her forties or fifties who had recovered from COVID-19.

The rearrangement links TRBV3-1 (or the pseudogene TRBV3-2) to TRBJ2-2, with D hard to call. Germline-derived CDR1 and CDR2 are LGHDT and YNNKEL (reference sequence). The CDR3 is made up of 13 amino acids. V dropped 5 bases and J dropped 5 bases, with 9 bases sitting between them. The CDR3 bases are TGTGCCAGCAGCGGTCAGATAACCGGGGAGCTGTTTTTT. Translation: CASSGQITGELFF.

The V call is TRBV29-1, the J call TRBJ1-2, with TRBD1 matching over 12 bases. Germline loops: CDR1 SQVTM, CDR2 ANQGSEA. With V trimmed by 5 bases and J by 8 bases, 12 bases remained unmatched. The CDR3 is 15 residues long. The CDR3 DNA is TGCAGCGTTACGACCGGGACAGGGGGCATTATAGGCTACACCTTC. It codes for CSVTTGTGGIIGYTF.

This chain joins TRBV19 and TRBJ1-2, with unresolved D. V gave up 0 bases and J gave up 5 bases, with 13 bases separating them. The V gene's germline CDR1 is LNHDA and CDR2 SQIVND (reference sequence). The CDR3 spans 15 residues. Here the CDR3 DNA reads TGTGCCAGTAGTATAGATTGGGCTTCCCGGTATGGCTACACCTTC. This encodes CASSIDWASRYGYTF.

The rearrangement uses TRBV6-2 or TRBV6-3 and TRBJ1-1; D gene unclear. The germline gives CDR1 MNHEY, CDR2 SVGEGT. The length of the CDR3 is 13 residues. V lost 2 bases and J lost 3, with 7 bases in between. Written as DNA, the CDR3 is TGTGCCAGCAGTTACGTACTCGACACTGAAGCTTTCTTT. Translated: CASSYVLDTEAFF.

The V and J genes are TRBV30 and TRBJ2-1, with 7 bases that match TRBD2. The germline CDR1 and CDR2 sequences are GTSNPN and SVGIG (reference sequence). The length of the CDR3 is 15 residues. V was pared by 1 base and J by 12 bases, with 15 bases of the junction left unmatched. CDR3 in DNA: TGTGCCTGGAGTGACGCCGGGACTAAAATCCCCCGGCAGTTCTTC. This encodes CAWSDAGTKIPRQFF.

The rearrangement links TRBV19 to TRBJ2-1, with a weak D call TRBD1 (6 bases). Germline-derived CDR1 and CDR2 are LNHDA and SQIVND (reference sequence). Trimming left V 4 bases short and J 4 bases short, with 14 bases between. The CDR3 is 15 residues long. CDR3 loop: CASSTPGQSYNEQFF. In DNA form, the CDR3 reads TGTGCCAGTAGTACCCCGGGACAAAGTTACAATGAGCAGTTCTTC. Supplemented by reference TRBV19 and TRBJ2-1, the full variable domain reads DGGITQSPKYLFRKEGQNVTLSCEQNLNHDAMYWYRQDPGQGLRLIYYSQIVNDFQKGDIAEGYSVSREKKESFPLTVTSAQKNPTAFYLCASSTPGQSYNEQFFGPGTRLTVL.

This clone turned up a few times. This rearrangement joins TRBV28 to TRBJ2-7, with a tentative D call TRBD1 (6 bases). This CDR3 region has 15 residues. V shed 5 bases and J shed 2 bases, with 16 bases lying between them. Germline CDR1 is MDHEN and CDR2 is SYDVKM. In DNA form, the CDR3 reads TGTGCCAGCAGTCCCCATTACAGGGTGGCCTACGAGCAGTACTTC. Protein product: CASSPHYRVAYEQYF. Full variable domain (rest looked up from reference TRBV28 and TRBJ2-7): DVKVTQSSRYLVKRTGEKVFLECVQDMDHENMFWYRQDPGLGLRLIYFSYDVKMKEKGDIPEGYSVSREKKERFSLILESASTNQTSMYLCASSPHYRVAYEQYFGPGTRLTVT.

The chain couples TRBV6-5 to TRBJ2-1; 7 bases fit TRBD1. This CDR3 region has 15 residues. J was trimmed by 5 bases and V by 5 bases; bases with no gene match: 9. Germline V gene sequence: CDR1 MNHEY, CDR2 SVGAGI. Here the CDR3 DNA reads TGTGCCAGCAGTATGTACAGGGGCTTCGACAATGAGCAGTTCTTC. Amino acid sequence: CASSMYRGFDNEQFF.

The J gene is TRBJ2-2, the V gene TRBV25-1; 12 bases are a match to TRBD1. J lost 7 bases, V lost 2 bases, and 5 bases had no gene match. This CDR3 comprises 16 residues. Germline V gene sequence: CDR1 MGHDK, CDR2 SYGVNS. CDR3 DNA sequence: TGTGCCAGCAGTGAACTGGGGACAGGGGGCCGCGGGGAGCTGTTTTTT. Translating gives CASSELGTGGRGELFF. Full variable domain (remainder filled in from reference TRBV25-1 and TRBJ2-2): EADIYQTPRYLVIGTGKKITLECSQTMGHDKMYWYQQDPGMELHLIHYSYGVNSTEKGDLSSESTVSRIRTEHFPLTLESARPSHTSQYLCASSELGTGGRGELFFGEGSRLTVL.

The rearrangement joins TRBV19 to TRBJ2-3; 10 bases map to TRBD2. The CDR3 is made up of 14 amino acids. From germline, CDR1 is LNHDA and CDR2 SQIVND (reference sequence). V trimming: 5 bases; J trimming: 1 base; junction bases outside the gene matches: 0. The CDR3 sequence is CASSGLAGTDTQYF. Written as DNA, the CDR3 is TGTGCCAGTAGTGGACTAGCGGGCACAGATACGCAGTATTTT.

The V and J genes are TRBV5-5 and TRBJ2-7; 7 nucleotides match TRBD2. There are 14 residues in the CDR3. After removal of 4 bases from V and 0 bases from J, the junction contained 4 bases not matched to a gene. Germline CDR1 SGHKS, CDR2 YYEKEE (reference sequence). CDR3 in amino acids: CASSTTGGSYEQYF. CDR3 in DNA: TGTGCCAGCAGCACAACGGGGGGCTCCTACGAGCAGTACTTC.

The V call is TRBV10-3, the J call TRBJ1-6; TRBD1 agrees at 8 bases. Per the germline V gene, CDR1 is ENHRY and CDR2 is SYGVKD. The V and J ends lost 6 bases and 7 bases, in that order; junction bases with no gene match: 5. The CDR3 is 14 residues long. The CDR3 DNA reads as TGTGCCATCAGCGCGGACAGGGCAAATTCACCCCTCCACTTT. Encoded protein: CAISADRANSPLHF.

This chain links TRBV9 with TRBJ2-2; 7 bases are shared with TRBD1. Germline V gives CDR1 SGDLS, CDR2 YYNGEE. Losses at the gene ends were 2 bases for V and 2 bases for J; bases not matched to a gene: 3. CDR3 length: 15 amino acids. The CDR3 is CASSVRQGNTGELFF. The CDR3 DNA reads TGTGCCAGCAGCGTCCGACAGGGAAACACCGGGGAGCTGTTTTTT.

This chain connects TRBV15 to TRBJ2-3; D remains unclear. The germline CDR1 and CDR2 sequences are LNHNV and YYDKDF (reference sequence). V dropped 9 bases and J dropped 6 bases, with 16 bases sitting between them. This CDR3 has 13 amino acids. CDR3 in amino acids: CATTVGVGDTQYF. The CDR3, as DNA: TGTGCCACGACTGTGGGTGTAGGCGATACGCAGTATTTT.

There are a few counts of this clone. The gene calls are TRBV27 and TRBJ1-2; a weak D match, TRBD1 (6 bases). In germline, CDR1 is MNHEY, CDR2 SMNVEV (reference sequence). Trimming removed 5 bases from V and 4 bases from J, with 20 bases in between. The CDR3 extends over 16 amino acids. Here the CDR3 DNA reads TGTGCCAGCAGTCTGGGACAAGCGCCGTTGCTCTATGGCTACACCTTC. Its protein is CASSLGQAPLLYGYTF.